In its sample, the clone carrying this T cell receptor beta chain was seen many times. The antigen is unknown. A junction end diverges from the germline sequence, so it may reflect a read error. Transcripts of RNA were the source for amplifying TCR beta CDR3 regions. Second-round multiplex PCR followed a first-round RT-PCR using HTBI primers. TCRdb re-derived calls from the multiplex PCR reads in MiXCR, one entry per CDR3 protein. The table records hundreds of thousands of distinct CDR3 sequences, roughly two fifths of them present only once. There are 13 residues in the CDR3. Per the germline V gene, CDR1 is SQVTM and CDR2 is ANQGSEA. The record originates from a study of Graves' ophthalmopathy and Graves' hyperthyroidism. Regarding the study as a whole: It was with roughly 71% sensitivity and around 72% specificity that the model predicted ophthalmopathy progression.

This chain uses TRBV29-1 with TRBJ1-1; TRBD1 is a possible D gene (5 bases). This clonotype was obtained from an adult man with Graves' ophthalmopathy. The sequenced sample consisted of peripheral blood. The CDR3: CSVVRGMNIEAFF. For the CDR3, the DNA is TGCAGCGTTGTTAGGGGTATGAACATTGAAGCTTTCTTT.